This T cell receptor (beta chain) derives from a study of blood T cell repertoires in COVID-19. Study in general: Spain, Italy and the United States supplied samples that represented acute and convalescent COVID-19. The cDNA or gDNA used as material had been derived from T cells, B-cell-depleted T cells, or PBMCs.

Germline V CDR1 and CDR2: LGHDT, YNNKEL (reference sequence). V lost 8 bases and J lost 6, with 17 bases in between. The CDR3 is made up of 13 amino acids. Study processing details: Amplification of reference gene primers was used by the study to estimate nucleated cell counts. Measured with immunoSEQ multiplex PCR; TCRdb has only the in-frame clones, and not every one. The V and J calls and the clone size are those of that table, but D and trimming were determined from the DNA. The sample consists of some 26,000 clones, approximately 90% of them appearing once. The genes are TRBV3-1 (or the pseudogene TRBV3-2) and TRBJ2-7; a possible D gene is TRBD1 (6 bases). Sequenced material: peripheral blood. The TCR originated in a human donor in a cohort sampled during active COVID-19. The chain's CDR3 is CASAPRGGSEQYF. The DNA of the CDR3 is TGTGCCAGCGCCCCAAGAGGGGGATCCGAGCAGTACTTC.